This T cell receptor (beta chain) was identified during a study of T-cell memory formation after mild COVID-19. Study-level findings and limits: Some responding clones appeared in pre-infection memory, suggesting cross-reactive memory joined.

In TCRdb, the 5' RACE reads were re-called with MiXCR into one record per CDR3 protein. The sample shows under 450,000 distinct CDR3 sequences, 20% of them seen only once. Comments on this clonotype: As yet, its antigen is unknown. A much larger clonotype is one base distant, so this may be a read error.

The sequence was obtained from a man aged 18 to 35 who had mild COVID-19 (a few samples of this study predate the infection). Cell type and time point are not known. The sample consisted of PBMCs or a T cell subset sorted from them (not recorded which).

This CDR3 is CASSPDLGVYEQYF. In nucleotides, the CDR3 is TGCGCCAGCAGCCCAGATCTGGGTGTTTACGAGCAGTACTTC. This chain links TRBV4-3 with TRBJ2-7; D unresolved. Germline CDR1 is LGHNA and CDR2 is YSLEER. The CDR3 is 14 amino acids. Trimming cost V 4 bases and J 4 bases, with 14 bases left between them.